One sample yielded the 26 T cell receptor beta chains listed below, sequenced in a study of blood T cell repertoires in COVID-19. Profiled with immunoSEQ multiplex PCR; TCRdb holds only in-frame clones, not every one. The sample lists some 85,000 clones, 78% occurring once. Input material: peripheral blood. The receptor set was obtained from a man aged 70 or older with COVID-19, enrolled during active disease.

This clone was counted ten times or more. The rearrangement joins TRBV7-8 to TRBJ2-7, with D possibly matching TRBD1 (7 bases). V was trimmed by 3 bases and J by 3 bases, leaving 12 bases between them. The CDR3 is 14 residues long. In germline, CDR1 is SGHVS, CDR2 FQNEAQ. CDR3 in amino acids: CASSLEGQFYEQYF. The CDR3 region has the DNA TGTGCCAGCAGCTTGGAGGGACAGTTCTACGAGCAGTACTTC.

This clone was found once. The chain joins TRBV7-2 to TRBJ1-1; a possible D gene is TRBD1 (5 bases). Germline lookup yields CDR1 SGHTA and CDR2 FQGNSA. The CDR3 spans 14 residues. Between the trimmed V and J ends, which lost 5 bases and 5 bases, there was a span of 15 bases. Here the CDR3 DNA reads TGTGCCAGCAGCCTCCTCTCGGGGACTACTGAAGCTTTCTTT. It yields the protein CASSLLSGTTEAFF.

This clone was seen more than once but under ten times. The chain carries TRBV7-3 and TRBJ2-1, with 13 bases aligning to TRBD2. The CDR3 length is 16 residues. The germline V gene has CDR1 SGHTA and CDR2 FQGTGA. V gave up 5 bases and J gave up 8 bases; unmatched junction bases: 9. This CDR3 is CASSLLAGGLKDEQFF. CDR3 sequence (DNA): TGTGCCAGCAGCCTACTAGCGGGGGGGCTTAAGGATGAGCAGTTCTTC.

The gene calls are TRBV6-5 and TRBJ1-2, with D maybe TRBD1 (6 bases). CDR1 is MNHEY and CDR2 is SVGAGI in the germline V gene. The CDR3 is 15 residues long. The ends were cut back, 6 bases at V and 2 bases at J, with 16 bases in the middle. The CDR3 is CASRRQEFSNYGYTF. The CDR3 DNA reads as TGTGCCAGCAGAAGACAGGAATTCTCGAACTATGGCTACACCTTC.

V usage is TRBV21-1 and J usage is TRBJ1-4. TRBV21-1 constitutes a pseudogene. The CDR3 has 14 amino acids. As DNA, the CDR3 is TGTGCCAGCAGCAAAAGAGGGTGTTGGGAAAAACTGTTTTTT. Amino acids: CASSKRGCWEKLFF.

V and J are TRBV28 and TRBJ1-1; 9 nucleotides line up with TRBD1. The CDR3 length is 16 residues. V shed 3 bases, J shed 5 bases, and the junction held 10 bases outside the gene matches. CDR1 MDHEN and CDR2 SYDVKM come from the germline V gene. In DNA, the CDR3 is TGTGCCAGCAGTTTCATCGGGACAGGGTGGCGAACTGAAGCTTTCTTT. Translating it yields CASSFIGTGWRTEAFF. The whole variable domain, remainder taken from reference TRBV28 and TRBJ1-1, is DVKVTQSSRYLVKRTGEKVFLECVQDMDHENMFWYRQDPGLGLRLIYFSYDVKMKEKGDIPEGYSVSREKKERFSLILESASTNQTSMYLCASSFIGTGWRTEAFFGQGTRLTVV.

This chain links TRBV9 with TRBJ2-1, with 8 bases that match TRBD1. Germline V gene lookup returns CDR1 SGDLS and CDR2 YYNGEE. The CDR3 consists of 13 residues. With V trimmed by 3 bases and J by 13 bases, 9 bases remained unmatched. CDR3 region: CASSEGQGIYQFF. The DNA of the CDR3 is TGTGCCAGCAGCGAAGGACAGGGCATTTATCAGTTCTTC.

The chain combines TRBV2 with TRBJ1-5; tentative D call: TRBD1 (6 bases). Germline V lookup: CDR1 SNHLY, CDR2 FYNNEI. With 1 base removed from V and 6 bases from J, the gap between germline ends came to 10 bases. CDR3 length: 14 amino acids. The CDR3 sequence is CASSEDRVPQPQHF. The DNA of the CDR3 is TGTGCCAGCAGTGAAGACAGGGTCCCTCAGCCCCAGCATTTT.

J is TRBJ2-7 and V is TRBV6-1; TRBD1 matches 9 bases. V lost 0 bases to trimming and J lost 4 bases; unmatched junction nucleotides: 1. The CDR3 runs to 14 residues. Germline CDR1 is MNHNS and CDR2 is SASEGT. CDR3 coding DNA: TGTGCCAGCAGTGAAGCGGGGACAGGGTACGAGCAGTACTTC. Its protein product is CASSEAGTGYEQYF.

This clone was picked up one time. The chain has TRBV7-9 and TRBJ1-1; 8 nucleotides align to TRBD1. With V trimmed by 3 bases and J by 1 base, 4 bases remained unmatched. The length of the CDR3 is 15 residues. Germline values: CDR1 SEHNR, CDR2 FQNEAQ (reference sequence). The CDR3 region is CASSLTGQENTEAFF. The DNA of the CDR3 is TGTGCCAGCAGCTTGACGGGACAGGAGAACACTGAAGCTTTCTTT.

The V call is TRBV29-1, the J call TRBJ2-3, with 10 bases aligning to TRBD2. Germline CDR1 and CDR2: SQVTM and ANQGSEA. CDR3 length: 17 amino acids. Losses at the gene ends were 4 bases for V and 1 base for J; bases not matched to a gene: 11. CDR3: CSVVSASGGYGTDTQYF. The CDR3 DNA follows: TGCAGCGTTGTATCGGCTAGCGGGGGATATGGCACAGATACGCAGTATTTT.

The chain combines TRBV5-1 with TRBJ1-2; D not resolved. V lost 0 bases, J lost 3 bases, and 12 bases lay in between. CDR3 size: 15 residues. Germline V gene data show CDR1 as SGHRS and CDR2 as YFSETQ. CDR3 sequence (DNA): TGCGCCAGCAGCTTGGATACCTACCGCTACTATGGCTACACCTTC. Amino acids: CASSLDTYRYYGYTF.

In DNA, the CDR3 is TGCGCCAGCAGGCAGCCGGACTTGAACACTGAAGCTTTCTTT. Its translation is CASRQPDLNTEAFF. V gene TRBV5-1 combines with J gene TRBJ1-1; D is ambiguous. The V gene's germline CDR1 is SGHRS and CDR2 YFSETQ. The CDR3 has 14 residues. Trimming took off 5 bases at V and 0 bases at J, with 11 bases between the two ends.

The chain combines TRBV4-3 with TRBJ2-2; maybe TRBD2 (5 bases). The CDR3 has 17 amino acids. Trimming left V 0 bases short and J 4 bases short, with 15 bases between. Germline loops: CDR1 LGHNA, CDR2 YSLEER. The CDR3 region is CASSQDGSRMRTGELFF. CDR3 DNA sequence: TGCGCCAGCAGCCAAGATGGGAGCAGGATGCGCACCGGGGAGCTGTTTTTT.

The genes are TRBV5-1 and TRBJ1-6; the match to TRBD1 covers 7 bases. V was clipped by 3 bases and J by 13 bases; unmatched bases: 10. Looked up from germline, CDR1 is SGHRS and CDR2 is YFSETQ. This CDR3 contains 14 residues. The CDR3 reads CASSSGDREAPLHF. The DNA for the CDR3 is TGCGCCAGCAGCTCCGGAGACAGGGAGGCCCCCCTCCACTTT.

The genes are TRBV11-3 and TRBJ2-4; TRBD2 might be the D (5 bases). V lost 4 bases, J lost 0 bases, and 13 bases lay in between. The CDR3 has 16 amino acids. CDR1 and CDR2 from the germline V gene are SGHNT and YENEEA. CDR3 loop: CASSSEGILAKNIQYF. The CDR3 bases are TGTGCCAGCAGCTCAGAGGGCATCCTAGCCAAAAACATTCAGTACTTC. The complete variable domain, with remaining parts taken from reference TRBV11-3 and TRBJ2-4, reads EAGVVQSPRYKIIEKKQPVAFWCNPISGHNTLYWYLQNLGQGPELLIRYENEEAVDDSQLPKDRFSAERLKGVDSTLKIQPAELGDSAVYLCASSSEGILAKNIQYFGAGTRLSVL.

The rearrangement links TRBV24-1 to TRBJ2-1; 7 bases map to TRBD1. From germline, CDR1 is KGHDR and CDR2 SFDVKD. The CDR3 covers 14 residues. The V segment lost 6 bases and the J segment 5 bases; nucleotides outside the gene matches: 6. Here the CDR3 DNA reads TGTGCCACCAGTCCCCGGGACAGAGACAATGAGCAGTTCTTC. It yields the protein CATSPRDRDNEQFF.

The rearrangement uses TRBV24-1 and TRBJ1-2; 8 nucleotides line up with TRBD1. CDR1 is KGHDR and CDR2 is SFDVKD in the germline V gene. J gave up 6 bases and V 4 bases, and 12 bases lay outside the gene matches. CDR3 size: 16 residues. CDR3 region: CATSDPRQGAVHGYTF. DNA of the CDR3: TGTGCCACCAGTGACCCGAGGCAGGGGGCGGTTCATGGCTACACCTTC.

In this sample, this clone turned up once. V gene TRBV12-5 combines with J gene TRBJ2-1; D might be TRBD1 (5 bases). This CDR3 comprises 13 residues. Germline V gene data show CDR1 as LGHNT and CDR2 as FRNRAP. Trimming cost V 4 bases and J 7 bases, with 11 bases left between them. The CDR3 sequence is CASGSSGINEQFF. The DNA of the CDR3 is TGTGCTAGTGGTTCCTCAGGGATTAATGAGCAGTTCTTC.

The J gene is TRBJ1-2, the V gene TRBV28, with D tentatively TRBD1 (6 bases). V lost 0 bases and J lost 8, with 16 bases in between. CDR3 length equals 15 residues. The germline gives CDR1 MDHEN, CDR2 SYDVKM. The CDR3 region is CASSLWIGGAGGYTF. CDR3 nucleotide sequence: TGTGCCAGCAGTTTATGGATTGGGGGGGCTGGGGGCTACACCTTC.

The rearrangement links TRBV10-3 to TRBJ2-7, with a tentative D call TRBD2 (5 bases). The germline gives CDR1 ENHRY, CDR2 SYGVKD. V dropped 11 bases and J dropped 4 bases, with 12 bases sitting between them. The CDR3 is made up of 11 amino acids. In DNA form, the CDR3 reads TGTGCCCTCGGAGGCGGGTACGAGCAGTACTTC. Protein: CALGGGYEQYF.

This clone was detected once. The chain joins TRBV4-2 to TRBJ2-2, with 10 positions matching TRBD2. Germline CDR1 is LGHNA and CDR2 is YNFKEQ. This CDR3 has 17 amino acids. J lost 6 bases, V lost 0 bases, and 7 bases had no gene match. The CDR3 protein is CASSQDLGGLAAGELFF. The CDR3, as DNA: TGTGCCAGCAGCCAAGATCTTGGAGGACTAGCGGCCGGGGAGCTGTTTTTT.

The J gene is TRBJ1-2, the V gene TRBV28, with D perhaps TRBD1 (6 bases). The CDR3 length is 13 residues. V was clipped by 7 bases and J by 1 base, with 10 bases between them. Looked up from germline, CDR1 is MDHEN and CDR2 is SYDVKM. CDR3 nucleotide sequence: TGTGCCAGCACAGGGGTTGTTAACTATGGCTACACCTTC. This encodes CASTGVVNYGYTF.

This clone is termed medium-sized (0.01 to 0.1%). Additional DNA sequences in this sample encode the identical CDR3. The CDR3 region has the DNA TGTGCCAGCAGCTTATCATGGGGAAGGGGGGGCGAGCAGTACTTC. It is translated as CASSLSWGRGGEQYF. The V and J genes are TRBV7-2 and TRBJ2-7; maybe TRBD2 (7 bases). V shed 2 bases and J shed 6 bases, with 17 bases lying between them. Germline-derived CDR1 and CDR2 are SGHTA and FQGNSA. The CDR3 sequence is 15 residues long.

V is TRBV2 and J is TRBJ1-1; D is perhaps TRBD1 (5 bases). Trimming cost V 4 bases and J 4 bases, with 7 bases left between them. Germline V gives CDR1 SNHLY, CDR2 FYNNEI. The CDR3 extends over 12 amino acids. CDR3 protein: CASSGQFTEAFF. The CDR3 nucleotides read TGTGCCAGCAGTGGACAGTTCACTGAAGCTTTCTTT.

The chain combines TRBV18 with TRBJ2-2; tentative D call: TRBD1 (6 bases). Trimming took off 3 bases at V and 6 bases at J, with 23 bases between the two ends. This CDR3 contains 18 residues. In germline, CDR1 is KGHSH, CDR2 LQKENI. The CDR3, as DNA: TGTGCCAGCTCACCGGGCACAGGGCACTCCGCAGTGGCCGGGGAGCTGTTTTTT. Its protein product is CASSPGTGHSAVAGELFF.